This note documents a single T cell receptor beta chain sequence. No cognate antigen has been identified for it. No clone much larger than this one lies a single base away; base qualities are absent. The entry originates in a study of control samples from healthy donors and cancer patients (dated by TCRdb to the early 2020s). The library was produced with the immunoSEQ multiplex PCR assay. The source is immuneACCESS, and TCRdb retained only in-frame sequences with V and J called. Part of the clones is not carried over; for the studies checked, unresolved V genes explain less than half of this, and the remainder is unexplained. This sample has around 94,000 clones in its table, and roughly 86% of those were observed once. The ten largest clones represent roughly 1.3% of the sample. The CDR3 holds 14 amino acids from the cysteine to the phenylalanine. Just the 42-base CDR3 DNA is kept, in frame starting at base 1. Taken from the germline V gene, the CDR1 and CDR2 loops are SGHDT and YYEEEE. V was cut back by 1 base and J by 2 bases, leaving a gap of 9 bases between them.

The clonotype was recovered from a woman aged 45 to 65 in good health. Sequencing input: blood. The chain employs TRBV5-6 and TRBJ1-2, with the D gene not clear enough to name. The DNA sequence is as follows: TGTGCCAGCAGCTTGCTTCCAGAGAACTATGGCTACACCTTC. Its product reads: CASSLLPENYGYTF.